The 7 T cell receptor beta chains below come from one sample, sequenced in a study of OX40 agonist ivuxolimab in advanced cancers. Generated by immunoSEQ multiplex PCR, the TCRdb table keeps only in-frame clones and is missing some. In the table there are about 55,000 clones, about 88% of which are singletons. Material: CD4+ or CD8+ T cells sorted from blood, obtained in a trial of the OX40 agonist ivuxolimab. These receptor sequences come from an adult with an advanced solid tumor such as melanoma, head and neck, liver or kidney cancer.

The V and J genes are TRBV5-1 and TRBJ1-1; 7 bases align to TRBD1. Germline V lookup: CDR1 SGHRS, CDR2 YFSETQ. After removal of 0 bases from V and 5 bases from J, the junction contained 7 bases not matched to a gene. CDR3 length: 15 residues. In DNA, the CDR3 is TGCGCCAGCAGCTTGGAGGGGGCCGGGGTTACTGAAGCTTTCTTT. It is translated as CASSLEGAGVTEAFF.

This clone was recorded once. The chain's CDR3 is CSVRIRTTENYNEQFF. Written as DNA, the CDR3 is TGCAGCGTCCGAATTCGGACTACCGAGAACTACAATGAGCAGTTCTTC. The gene calls are TRBV29-1 and TRBJ2-1; tentatively, D is TRBD2 (6 bases). CDR3 length: 16 amino acids. The V end lost 6 bases, the J end lost 3 bases, and 21 bases lay between the germline ends. Germline V gene sequence: CDR1 SQVTM, CDR2 ANQGSEA.

This chain uses TRBV28 with TRBJ1-2; TRBD1 is a possible D gene (6 bases). This CDR3 has 15 residues. The germline V gene has CDR1 MDHEN and CDR2 SYDVKM. V shed 8 bases and J shed 5 bases, with 21 bases lying between them. The CDR3 region is CASERTVPGYYGYTF. CDR3 bases: TGTGCCAGCGAACGGACAGTACCCGGATATTATGGCTACACCTTC.

The rearrangement joins TRBV7-9 to TRBJ2-1; 8 nucleotides align to TRBD2. V was pared by 5 bases and J by 5 bases, with 17 bases of the junction left unmatched. Per germline, CDR1 SEHNR and CDR2 FQNEAQ (reference sequence). The CDR3 is 18 amino acids. CDR3: CASSGPPRLAPPNNEQFF. For the CDR3, the DNA is TGTGCCAGCAGCGGCCCTCCCAGACTAGCGCCCCCTAACAATGAGCAGTTCTTC.

The chain is built from TRBV7-3 and TRBJ2-1; 7 bases match TRBD2. J was trimmed by 10 bases and V by 2 bases; bases with no gene match: 5. The CDR3 is 13 amino acids. Germline CDR1 and CDR2: SGHTA and FQGTGA. CDR3 residues: CASSLFSGGEQFF. The DNA of the CDR3 is TGTGCCAGCAGCTTATTTTCGGGAGGCGAGCAGTTCTTC.

The CDR3 sequence is CASSFIYGYTF. CDR3 coding DNA: TGTGCCAGCAGTTTTATCTATGGCTACACCTTC. The J gene is TRBJ1-2, the V gene TRBV28; D is unresolved. The germline V gene has CDR1 MDHEN and CDR2 SYDVKM. Trimming took 3 bases from V and 4 from J, leaving 3 bases between them. The length of the CDR3 is 11 residues.

The genes are TRBV5-6 and TRBJ2-5; D call uncertain. V shed 2 bases and J shed 6 bases, with 11 bases lying between them. The CDR3 has 13 amino acids. Germline loops: CDR1 SGHDT, CDR2 YYEEEE. CDR3 nucleotide sequence: TGTGCCAGCAGCTTTACCAGGTACCAGACCCAGTACTTC. Amino acids: CASSFTRYQTQYF.